The present TCR beta chain was sequenced within a study of T cell responses to AZD1222 COVID-19 vaccine. A remark on this clone: Its target is not known.

Profiled with immunoSEQ multiplex PCR; TCRdb holds only in-frame clones, not every one. The sample shows about 110,000 clones, 87% of them seen only once. General observations from the study: Spike-specific TCRs gained breadth and depth after people received two AZD1222 doses.

Germline lookup yields CDR1 LNHDA and CDR2 SQIVND (reference sequence). This CDR3 contains 14 residues. Trimming took 3 bases from V and 0 from J, leaving 5 bases between them. The clonotype comes from an adult who received the AZD1222 COVID-19 vaccine. The specimen comprised peripheral blood, sampled 28 days after the second AZD1222 dose. V is TRBV19 and J is TRBJ1-4, with no clear D. The CDR3 loop is CASSIWATNEKLFF. DNA for the CDR3: TGTGCCAGTAGTATCTGGGCAACTAATGAAAAACTGTTTTTT.